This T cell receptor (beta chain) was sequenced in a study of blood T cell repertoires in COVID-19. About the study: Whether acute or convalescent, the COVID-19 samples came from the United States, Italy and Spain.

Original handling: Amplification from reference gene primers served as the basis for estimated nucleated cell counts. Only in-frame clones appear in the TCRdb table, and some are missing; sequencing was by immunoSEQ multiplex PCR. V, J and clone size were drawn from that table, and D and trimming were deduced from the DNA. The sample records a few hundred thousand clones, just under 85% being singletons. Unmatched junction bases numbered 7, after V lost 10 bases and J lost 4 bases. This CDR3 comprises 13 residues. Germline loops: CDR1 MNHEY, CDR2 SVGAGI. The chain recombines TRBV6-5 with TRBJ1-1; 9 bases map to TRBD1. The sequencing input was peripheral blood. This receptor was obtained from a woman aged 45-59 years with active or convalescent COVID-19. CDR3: CATRRQGGTEAFF. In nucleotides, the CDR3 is TGTGCCACCCGCCGACAGGGGGGCACTGAAGCTTTCTTT.